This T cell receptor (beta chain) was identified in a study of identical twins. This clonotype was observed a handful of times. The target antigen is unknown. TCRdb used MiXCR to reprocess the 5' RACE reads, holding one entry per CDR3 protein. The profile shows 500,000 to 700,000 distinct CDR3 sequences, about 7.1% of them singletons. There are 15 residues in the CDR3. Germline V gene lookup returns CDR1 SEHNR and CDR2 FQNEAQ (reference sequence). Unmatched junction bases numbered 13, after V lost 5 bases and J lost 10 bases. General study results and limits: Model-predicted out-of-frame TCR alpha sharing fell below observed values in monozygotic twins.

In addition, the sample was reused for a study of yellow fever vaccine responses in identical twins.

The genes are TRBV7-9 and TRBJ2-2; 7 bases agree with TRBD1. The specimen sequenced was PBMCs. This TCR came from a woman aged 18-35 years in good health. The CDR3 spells CASSGALTQGVELFF. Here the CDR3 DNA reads TGTGCCAGCAGCGGGGCCCTGACGCAGGGGGTGGAGCTGTTTTTT.